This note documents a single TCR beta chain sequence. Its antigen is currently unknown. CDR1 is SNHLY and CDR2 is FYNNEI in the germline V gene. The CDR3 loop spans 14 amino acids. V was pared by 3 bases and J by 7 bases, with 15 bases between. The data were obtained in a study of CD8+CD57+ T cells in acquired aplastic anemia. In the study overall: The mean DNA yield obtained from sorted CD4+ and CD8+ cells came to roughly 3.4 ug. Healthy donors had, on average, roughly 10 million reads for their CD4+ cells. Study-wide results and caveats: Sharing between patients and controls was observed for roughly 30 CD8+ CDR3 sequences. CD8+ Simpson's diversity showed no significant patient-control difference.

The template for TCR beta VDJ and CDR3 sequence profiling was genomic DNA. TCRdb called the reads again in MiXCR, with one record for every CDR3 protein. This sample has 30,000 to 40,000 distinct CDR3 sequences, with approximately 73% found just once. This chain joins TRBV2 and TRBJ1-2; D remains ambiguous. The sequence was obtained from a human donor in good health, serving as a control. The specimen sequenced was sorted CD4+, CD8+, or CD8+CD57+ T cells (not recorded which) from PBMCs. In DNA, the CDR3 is TGTGCCAGCAGTGATCGGTTCAGATCGAGTGGCTACACCTTC. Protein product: CASSDRFRSSGYTF. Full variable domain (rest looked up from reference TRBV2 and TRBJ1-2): EPEVTQTPSHQVTQMGQEVILRCVPISNHLYFYWYRQILGQKVEFLVSFYNNEISEKSEIFDDQFSVERPDGSNFTLKIRSTKLEDSAMYFCASSDRFRSSGYTFGSGTRLTVV.